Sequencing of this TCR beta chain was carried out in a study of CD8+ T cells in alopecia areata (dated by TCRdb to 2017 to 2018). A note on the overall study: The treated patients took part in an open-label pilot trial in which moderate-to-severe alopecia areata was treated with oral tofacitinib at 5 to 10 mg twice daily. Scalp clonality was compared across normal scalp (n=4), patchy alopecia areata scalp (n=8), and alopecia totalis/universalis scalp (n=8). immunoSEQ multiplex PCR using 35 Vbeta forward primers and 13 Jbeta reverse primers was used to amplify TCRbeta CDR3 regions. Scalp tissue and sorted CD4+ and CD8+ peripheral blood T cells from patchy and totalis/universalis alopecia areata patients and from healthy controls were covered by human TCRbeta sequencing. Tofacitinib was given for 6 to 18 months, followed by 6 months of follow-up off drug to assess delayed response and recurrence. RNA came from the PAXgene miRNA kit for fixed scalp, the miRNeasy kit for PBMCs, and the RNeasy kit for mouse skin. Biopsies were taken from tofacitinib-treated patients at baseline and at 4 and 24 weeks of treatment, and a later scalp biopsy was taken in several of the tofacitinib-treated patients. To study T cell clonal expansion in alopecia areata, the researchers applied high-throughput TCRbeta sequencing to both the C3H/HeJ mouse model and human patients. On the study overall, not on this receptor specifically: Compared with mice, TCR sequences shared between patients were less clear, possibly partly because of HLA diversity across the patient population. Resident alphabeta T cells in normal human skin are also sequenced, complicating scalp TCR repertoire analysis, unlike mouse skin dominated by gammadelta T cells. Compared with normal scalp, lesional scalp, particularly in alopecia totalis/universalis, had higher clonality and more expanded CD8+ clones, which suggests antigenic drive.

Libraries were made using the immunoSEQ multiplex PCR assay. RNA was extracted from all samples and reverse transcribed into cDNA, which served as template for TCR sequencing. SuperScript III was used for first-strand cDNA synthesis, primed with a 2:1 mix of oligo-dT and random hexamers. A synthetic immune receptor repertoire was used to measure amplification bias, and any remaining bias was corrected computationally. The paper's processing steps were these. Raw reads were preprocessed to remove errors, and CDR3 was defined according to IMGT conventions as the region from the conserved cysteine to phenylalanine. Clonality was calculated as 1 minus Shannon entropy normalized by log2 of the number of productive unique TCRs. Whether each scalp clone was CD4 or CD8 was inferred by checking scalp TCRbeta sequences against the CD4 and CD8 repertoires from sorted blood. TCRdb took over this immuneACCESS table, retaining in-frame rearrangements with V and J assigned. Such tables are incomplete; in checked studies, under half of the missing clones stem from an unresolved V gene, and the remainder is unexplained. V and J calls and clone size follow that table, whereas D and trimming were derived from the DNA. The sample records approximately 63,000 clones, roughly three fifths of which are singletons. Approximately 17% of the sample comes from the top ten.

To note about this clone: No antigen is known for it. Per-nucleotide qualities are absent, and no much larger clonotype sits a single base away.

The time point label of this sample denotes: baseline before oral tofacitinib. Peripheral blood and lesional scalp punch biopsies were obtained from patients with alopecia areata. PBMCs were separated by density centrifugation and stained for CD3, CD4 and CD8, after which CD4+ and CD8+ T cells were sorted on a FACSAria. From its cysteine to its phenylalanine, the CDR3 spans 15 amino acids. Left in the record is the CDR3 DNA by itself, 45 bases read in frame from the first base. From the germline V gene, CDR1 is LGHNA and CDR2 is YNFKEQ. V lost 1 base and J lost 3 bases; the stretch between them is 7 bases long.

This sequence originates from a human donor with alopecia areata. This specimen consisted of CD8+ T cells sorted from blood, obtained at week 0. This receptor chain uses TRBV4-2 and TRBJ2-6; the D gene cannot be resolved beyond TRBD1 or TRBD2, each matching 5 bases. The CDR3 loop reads CASSQGGFGANVLTF. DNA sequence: TGTGCCAGCAGCCAAGGGGGGTTTGGGGCCAACGTCCTGACTTTC.